The rows below give T cell receptor beta chains drawn from one sample of a study of T cell responses to AZD1222 COVID-19 vaccine. Clones were read by immunoSEQ multiplex PCR, and TCRdb kept only the in-frame ones, dropping some. The sample yields over 85,000 clones, about 88% seen once. The sample here was peripheral blood, taken 28 days after the second AZD1222 dose. Every receptor here comes from an adult who received the AZD1222 COVID-19 vaccine. Both conserved end residues are trimmed from each CDR3. Each record gives: V gene, CDR3 length, CDR3 protein.

V gene: TRBV28
CDR3 length: 8
CDR3 protein: ASSLREQY

V gene: TRBV28
CDR3 length: 14
CDR3 protein: ASSTGQGGYNSPLH

V gene: TRBV14
CDR3 length: 11
CDR3 protein: ASSQALWDTQY

V gene: TRBV7-9
CDR3 length: 10
CDR3 protein: ASLTGGLGAF

V gene: TRBV30
CDR3 length: 11
CDR3 protein: AWRRLVNTEAF

V gene: TRBV19
CDR3 length: 11
CDR3 protein: ASTRWGQDGYT

V gene: TRBV19
CDR3 length: 13
CDR3 protein: ASSRGMGGDYGYT

V gene: TRBV27
CDR3 length: 13
CDR3 protein: ASRTLDSSYNEQF

V gene: TRBV4-1
CDR3 length: 13
CDR3 protein: ASSLTGTSGGEQY

V gene: TRBV5-6
CDR3 length: 14
CDR3 protein: ASSAIGLGQLETQY

V gene: TRBV19
CDR3 length: 13
CDR3 protein: ASSIVAGVRQPQH

V gene: TRBV7-9
CDR3 length: 13
CDR3 protein: ASSVRPLGSQVYT

V gene: TRBV7-2
CDR3 length: 13
CDR3 protein: ASTLSWPRIGEQY

V gene: TRBV6-6
CDR3 length: 12
CDR3 protein: ASKRPGDSYEQY

V gene: TRBV6-5
CDR3 length: 12
CDR3 protein: ASSPGATNEKLF

V gene: TRBV19
CDR3 length: 12
CDR3 protein: ASSISAEAYEQY

V gene: TRBV7-9
CDR3 length: 12
CDR3 protein: ASRDTSGANVLT

V gene: TRBV28
CDR3 length: 13
CDR3 protein: ASSLLMGMGEKLF

V gene: TRBV7-8
CDR3 length: 12
CDR3 protein: ASSLLGHSYEQY

V gene: TRBV30
CDR3 length: 11
CDR3 protein: AWITDNTGELF

V gene: TRBV19
CDR3 length: 11
CDR3 protein: ASSSGHPYEQY

V gene: TRBV18
CDR3 length: 10
CDR3 protein: ASSQTVAEAF

V gene: TRBV4-1
CDR3 length: 12
CDR3 protein: ASSSSGTAGELF

V gene: TRBV6-5
CDR3 length: 13
CDR3 protein: ASRRTSGSGYEQY

V gene: TRBV2
CDR3 length: 12
CDR3 protein: ASMRAGRGYGYT

V gene: TRBV7-2
CDR3 length: 15
CDR3 protein: ASSLGLVGQGDSPLH

V gene: TRBV7-2
CDR3 length: 14
CDR3 protein: ASGDRGRGVLAEAF

V gene: TRBV29-1
CDR3 length: 9
CDR3 protein: SAERAQEQY

V gene: TRBV2
CDR3 length: 12
CDR3 protein: ASSESENTGELF

V gene: TRBV18
CDR3 length: 15
CDR3 protein: ASSPGSRTGHTDTQY

V gene: TRBV5-4
CDR3 length: 12
CDR3 protein: ASSVFGTNYEQY

V gene: TRBV3-1/TRBV3-2
CDR3 length: 14
CDR3 protein: ASSQGVGIAKNIQY

V gene: TRBV6-4
CDR3 length: 14
CDR3 protein: ASSALTVPGADTQY

V gene: TRBV7-8
CDR3 length: 13
CDR3 protein: ASSLGGTTYNEQF

V gene: TRBV19
CDR3 length: 11
CDR3 protein: ASSSREYSPLH

V gene: TRBV5-1
CDR3 length: 12
CDR3 protein: ASGLGTSGYEQY

V gene: TRBV15
CDR3 length: 14
CDR3 protein: ATSRDGGRSTDTQY

V gene: TRBV11-2
CDR3 length: 11
CDR3 protein: ASSFRRNTEAF

V gene: TRBV7-2
CDR3 length: 11
CDR3 protein: ASTLAGSQPQH

V gene: TRBV4-1
CDR3 length: 14
CDR3 protein: ASSQEVGREDQPQH

V gene: TRBV18
CDR3 length: 13
CDR3 protein: ASSRGTGSGEKLF

V gene: TRBV9
CDR3 length: 12
CDR3 protein: ASSVTGVSYGYT

V gene: TRBV6-4
CDR3 length: 13
CDR3 protein: ASSDSGFADSPLH

V gene: TRBV3-1/TRBV3-2
CDR3 length: 12
CDR3 protein: ASSPSVQDSPLH

V gene: TRBV2
CDR3 length: 15
CDR3 protein: ASRPWTSGTGANVLT

V gene: TRBV5-6
CDR3 length: 10
CDR3 protein: ASSFGLKRYT

V gene: TRBV2
CDR3 length: 15
CDR3 protein: ARTSPSQLARYNEQF

V gene: TRBV2
CDR3 length: 12
CDR3 protein: ASSEAPGLNIQY

V gene: TRBV2
CDR3 length: 13
CDR3 protein: ASSEDRNLEQPQH

V gene: TRBV3-1/TRBV3-2
CDR3 length: 12
CDR3 protein: ASSPRDMGTEAF

V gene: TRBV3-1/TRBV3-2
CDR3 length: 13
CDR3 protein: ASSQERPSRGQLF

V gene: TRBV29-1
CDR3 length: 12
CDR3 protein: SVGRTGRSYEQY

V gene: TRBV6-1
CDR3 length: 11
CDR3 protein: ASSEGRGQPQH

V gene: TRBV6-5
CDR3 length: 14
CDR3 protein: ASSYSQGASNQPQH